The clone carrying this T cell receptor (beta chain) was detected once. This sample stems from a study of blood T cell repertoires in COVID-19. Study information: Donors in the United States, Italy and Spain gave samples during acute or convalescent COVID-19. The cDNA or gDNA used as material had been derived from T cells, B-cell-depleted T cells, or PBMCs.

Authors' processing steps: The authors estimated nucleated cell counts from reference gene primer amplification. Only in-frame clones appear in the TCRdb table, and some are missing; sequencing was by immunoSEQ multiplex PCR. V and J calls and clone size are given by that table; D and trimming were obtained from the DNA. Of around 190,000 clones in the sample, approximately 85% were seen once. V shed 5 bases and J shed 6 bases, with 17 bases lying between them. Germline V lookup: CDR1 MNHEY, CDR2 SVGEGT. CDR3 length: 15 amino acids. The sequenced material came from peripheral blood. The chain uses TRBV6-2 or TRBV6-3 and TRBJ1-5, with a possible D match to TRBD1 (6 bases). The origin of this receptor is a woman older than 75 with acute or convalescent COVID-19. Here the CDR3 DNA reads TGTGCCAGCAGTAGGACGTCGAAAGGGGGTCAGCCCCAGCATTTT. Its protein is CASSRTSKGGQPQHF.